These 16 T cell receptor beta chains originate from one sample sequenced in a study of liver allograft versus peripheral blood T cells. The wider study: Within transplanted livers, the T cell receptor repertoires were examined and compared against the repertoires present in the peripheral blood of liver transplant recipients.

In TCRdb, the reads were re-called with MiXCR into one record per CDR3 protein. In the table there are 5,000 or so distinct CDR3 sequences, 14% of which are singletons. The source of these receptors is a human patient who had a liver transplant. Some of the T cells may derive from the graft donor.

This clonotype rates as medium-sized. This chain connects TRBV29-1 to TRBJ2-7, with 7 bases identical to TRBD1. J was trimmed by 2 bases and V by 5 bases; bases with no gene match: 12. This CDR3 comprises 15 residues. Germline CDR1 reads SQVTM; CDR2 reads ANQGSEA. The CDR3, as DNA: TGCAGCGTTCGACCGGAGACAGGGTACCCCTACGAGCAGTACTTC. Protein product: CSVRPETGYPYEQYF.

This clonotype is labeled medium-sized. The CDR3 region has the DNA TGTGCCAGCTCACCGGACAGCCCAATATATGGCTACACCTTC. Residues: CASSPDSPIYGYTF. The chain is built from TRBV18 and TRBJ1-2, with a weak D call TRBD1 (6 bases). This CDR3 has 14 residues. Germline V gene sequence: CDR1 KGHSH, CDR2 LQKENI. The V gene lost 3 bases and the J gene lost 5 bases, with 13 bases spanning the gap. Drawing the rest from reference TRBV18 and TRBJ1-2, the complete variable domain is NAGVMQNPRHLVRRRGQEARLRCSPMKGHSHVYWYRQLPEEGLKFMVYLQKENIIDESGMPKERFSAEFPKEGPSILRIQQVVRGDSAAYFCASSPDSPIYGYTFGSGTRLTVV.

This clonotype is deemed medium-sized (0.01 to 0.1%). The V call is TRBV6-2 or TRBV6-3, the J call TRBJ1-6; a weak D match, TRBD1 (5 bases). In germline, CDR1 is MNHEY, CDR2 SVGEGT. The V end lost 0 bases, the J end lost 10 bases, and 13 bases lay between the germline ends. This CDR3 contains 15 residues. CDR3 in DNA: TGTGCCAGCAGTTACTCGACGACAGAGGTATCACCCCTCCACTTT. Amino acid sequence: CASSYSTTEVSPLHF.

This clonotype qualifies as medium-sized. The chain carries TRBV6-2 or TRBV6-3 and TRBJ1-5, with D possibly being TRBD1 (5 bases). The CDR3 sequence is 16 residues long. V was pared by 7 bases and J by 6 bases, with 22 bases between. The germline gives CDR1 MNHEY, CDR2 SVGEGT. The CDR3: CASTTISVIGTQPQHF. CDR3 sequence (DNA): TGTGCCAGCACTACGATTTCAGTTATTGGGACTCAGCCCCAGCATTTT.

The chain joins TRBV20-1 to TRBJ2-1; the match to TRBD2 covers 9 bases. This CDR3 contains 16 residues. In germline, CDR1 is DFQATT, CDR2 SNEGSKA (reference sequence). V lost 5 bases to trimming and J lost 1 base; unmatched junction nucleotides: 9. The CDR3 region is CSAPMWGLASYNEQFF. In nucleotides, the CDR3 is TGCAGTGCTCCTATGTGGGGACTAGCATCCTACAATGAGCAGTTCTTC.

As for this clonotype: One base away lies a much larger clone, so this may be a sequencing read error. The chain uses TRBV7-3 and TRBJ1-1; D unresolved. Germline V CDR1 and CDR2: SGHTA, FQGTGA. This CDR3 is built from 13 residues. Trimming took 5 bases from V and 1 from J, leaving 8 bases between them. The CDR3 DNA reads TGTGCCAGCAGCCTATGGGGGAACACTGAAGCTTTCTTT. Its protein product is CASSLWGNTEAFF.

By its share, this clonotype is medium-sized. The chain has TRBV6-5 and TRBJ1-6; TRBD1 matches at 9 bases. The CDR3 totals 15 residues. Trimming cost V 6 bases and J 7 bases; bases outside gene matches: 7. Germline loops: CDR1 MNHEY, CDR2 SVGAGI. The DNA of the CDR3 is TGTGCCAGCAGGCGAAGGACAGGGGACAATTCACCCCTCCACTTT. It translates to CASRRRTGDNSPLHF.

A remark on this clonotype: A far larger clone differs by one base, so this is likely a read error. This rearrangement joins TRBV10-3 to TRBJ1-4; 11 bases match TRBD1. V was clipped by 4 bases and J by 11 bases; unmatched bases: 3. This CDR3 comprises 13 residues. Germline CDR1 is ENHRY and CDR2 is SYGVKD. The CDR3, as DNA: TGTGCCATCAGTGGCGGACAGGGGGCCAAACTGTTTTTT. It translates to CAISGGQGAKLFF.

This clonotype is large. The J gene is TRBJ1-1, the V gene TRBV29-1; maybe TRBD1 (6 bases). The CDR3 has 15 amino acids. Germline CDR1 is SQVTM and CDR2 is ANQGSEA. Trimming took 7 bases from V and 8 from J, leaving 26 bases between them. The CDR3 sequence: CSGTTGKSKVVEAFF. As DNA, the CDR3 is TGCAGCGGCACAACAGGGAAAAGTAAAGTGGTGGAAGCTTTCTTT.

V usage is TRBV20-1 and J usage is TRBJ2-7; the match to TRBD2 covers 13 bases. The CDR3 has 18 residues. Trimming at V came to 6 bases and at J to 1 base, leaving 15 bases not matched to a gene. Germline CDR1 reads DFQATT; CDR2 reads SNEGSKA (reference sequence). CDR3 in amino acids: CSASGTSGIGGRSYEQYF. The CDR3 coding sequence is TGCAGTGCCTCGGGGACTAGCGGGATAGGAGGTCGGTCCTACGAGCAGTACTTC.

By its share, this clonotype is medium-sized. The chain recombines TRBV12-3 or TRBV12-4 with TRBJ1-2; D gene ambiguous. V was pared by 7 bases and J by 8 bases, with 17 bases between. The CDR3 is 13 residues long. CDR3 sequence reads: CASIPLQGLGYTF. CDR3 nucleotide sequence: TGTGCCAGCATCCCTCTCCAAGGGTTAGGCTACACCTTC.

By frequency in the sample, this clonotype is medium-sized. The chain uses TRBV19 and TRBJ1-2; D call uncertain. From germline, CDR1 is LNHDA and CDR2 SQIVND (reference sequence). The CDR3 length is 16 residues. Between the trimmed V and J ends, which lost 1 base and 5 bases, there was a span of 17 bases. Here the CDR3 reads CASSIGPRADSYGYTF. The CDR3 DNA reads as TGTGCCAGTAGTATAGGACCTCGGGCGGATTCTTATGGCTACACCTTC.

This clonotype was detected a few times. V is TRBV30 and J is TRBJ2-2, with D uncertain. The CDR3 has 14 residues. Trimming stripped 0 bases from V and 5 bases from J, with 10 bases between. Germline V lookup: CDR1 GTSNPN, CDR2 SVGIG (reference sequence). CDR3 nucleotides: TGTGCCTGGAGTGTAAGACGTGGAACCGGGGAGCTGTTTTTT. This codes for CAWSVRRGTGELFF. The whole variable domain, filled in from reference TRBV30 and TRBJ2-2, reads SQTIHQWPATLVQPVGSPLSLECTVEGTSNPNLYWYRQAAGRGLQLLFYSVGIGQISSEVPQNLSASRPQDRQFILSSKKLLLSDSGFYLCAWSVRRGTGELFFGEGSRLTVL.

The V and J genes are TRBV19 and TRBJ2-3, with 7 bases identical to TRBD1. CDR3 length: 13 amino acids. The germline CDR1 and CDR2 sequences are LNHDA and SQIVND (reference sequence). J was trimmed by 5 bases and V by 1 base; bases with no gene match: 0. The CDR3, as DNA: TGTGCCAGTAGTATAGCAGGGGGAGATACGCAGTATTTT. Translating it yields CASSIAGGDTQYF.

This chain connects TRBV6-5 to TRBJ2-3, with D unclear. Germline V gives CDR1 MNHEY, CDR2 SVGAGI. This CDR3 has 13 amino acids. V lost 5 bases and J 0 bases, leaving 6 bases between the germline ends. For the CDR3, the DNA is TGTGCCAGCAGTCCCCCTAGCACAGATACGCAGTATTTT. This gives the protein CASSPPSTDTQYF.

This clonotype was observed a handful of times. The V gene is TRBV20-1, the J gene TRBJ1-2; 7 positions match TRBD1. V gave up 0 bases and J gave up 12 bases; unmatched junction bases: 19. From germline, CDR1 is DFQATT and CDR2 SNEGSKA (reference sequence). This CDR3 is 16 amino acids long. CDR3 DNA sequence: TGCAGTGCTAGAGATCAGTTCGGGACAGAACCCTCCGGGAACACCTTC. Translated: CSARDQFGTEPSGNTF.